The 32 T cell receptor beta chains given below trace back to one sample, sequenced in a study of T cells in Graves' hyperthyroidism and ophthalmopathy. It was RNA transcripts that yielded the amplified TCR beta CDR3 regions. Initially, a first-round RT-PCR of the TCR CDR3 employed the HTBI primer set. TCRdb recomputed calls from the multiplex PCR reads with MiXCR, one row per CDR3 protein. This table has roughly 250,000 distinct CDR3 sequences, about 20% appearing once. The specimen was blood. Receptor source: a man aged 25 to 40 with Graves' ophthalmopathy.

J is TRBJ1-2 and V is TRBV9; D call uncertain. The CDR3 runs to 15 residues. Germline V lookup: CDR1 SGDLS, CDR2 YYNGEE. V dropped 7 bases and J dropped 0 bases, with 16 bases sitting between them. The CDR3 region has the DNA TGTGCCAGCTCACCACCCCGAGCAACTAACTATGGCTACACCTTC. Its protein product is CASSPPRATNYGYTF.

The V gene is TRBV5-6, the J gene TRBJ2-5; TRBD1 aligns across 8 bases. CDR3 length: 14 residues. V trimming: 5 bases; J trimming: 3 bases; junction bases outside the gene matches: 6. Germline CDR1 and CDR2: SGHDT and YYEEEE. DNA of the CDR3: TGTGCCAGCAGAGAAACAGGGGGAGAAGAGACCCAGTACTTC. Translating it yields CASRETGGEETQYF.

The genes are TRBV6-4 and TRBJ2-1; D perhaps matches TRBD2 (5 bases). CDR1 MRHNA and CDR2 SNTAGT come from the germline V gene. The V and J ends lost 2 bases and 4 bases respectively, with 6 bases between them. The CDR3 consists of 13 residues. CDR3 region: CASSDGEYNEQFF. CDR3 in DNA: TGTGCCAGCAGTGACGGGGAGTACAATGAGCAGTTCTTC.

This clonotype appeared many times. The V call is TRBV18, the J call TRBJ2-7; no reliable D call. The CDR3 extends over 15 amino acids. Looked up from germline, CDR1 is KGHSH and CDR2 is LQKENI. V lost 0 bases and J 0 bases, leaving 9 bases between the germline ends. As DNA, the CDR3 is TGTGCCAGCTCACCACCCAGCCGGAGCTCCTACGAGCAGTACTTC. This sequence encodes CASSPPSRSSYEQYF.

This clonotype was seen more than once but under ten times. The gene calls are TRBV4-1 and TRBJ1-2, with 10 nucleotides matching TRBD1. Germline values: CDR1 MGHRA, CDR2 YSYEKL. The CDR3 runs to 17 residues. Trimming at V came to 4 bases and at J to 5 bases, leaving 13 bases not matched to a gene. The chain's CDR3 is CASSPRQGAPQSYGYTF. CDR3 sequence (DNA): TGCGCCAGCAGCCCCCGACAGGGGGCGCCTCAGTCGTATGGCTACACCTTC.

The sample holds many counts of this clonotype. The CDR3 loop reads CASSFGAGTSTDTQYF. CDR3 DNA: TGTGCCAGCAGTTTCGGGGCGGGGACAAGCACAGATACGCAGTATTTT. The V and J genes are TRBV12-3 or TRBV12-4 and TRBJ2-3, with D tentatively TRBD1 or TRBD2 (6 bases each). The germline V and J ends were trimmed by 3 bases and 0 bases, with 13 bases remaining between them. This CDR3 is built from 16 residues.

This sequence joins TRBV5-6 and TRBJ2-1; D uncertain. This CDR3 comprises 14 residues. The V gene's germline CDR1 is SGHDT and CDR2 YYEEEE. The V end lost 2 bases, the J end lost 7 bases, and 13 bases lay between the germline ends. The CDR3 loop is CASSFQPGRNEQFF. The CDR3 DNA reads TGTGCCAGCAGCTTCCAGCCCGGGCGGAATGAGCAGTTCTTC.

Worth noting for this clonotype: The conserved phenylalanine or tryptophan normally closing the CDR3 is absent here, so this likely arose from a read error. This CDR3 reads CSAIRQGTEAFS. The CDR3 nucleotides are TGCAGTGCTATACGACAGGGAACTGAAGCTTTCTCT. V is TRBV20-1 and J is TRBJ1-1; 7 bases align to TRBD1. Germline CDR1 and CDR2: DFQATT and SNEGSKA (reference sequence). V was clipped by 4 bases and J by 5 bases; unmatched bases: 4. CDR3 length: 12 residues.

The V and J genes are TRBV27 and TRBJ2-2; no clear D gene. CDR1 MNHEY and CDR2 SMNVEV come from the germline V gene (reference sequence). CDR3 length: 16 amino acids. Trimming took off 0 bases at V and 4 bases at J, with 12 bases between the two ends. The CDR3 protein is CASSLSIRWGTGELFF. The CDR3 DNA reads TGTGCCAGCAGTTTATCGATTCGGTGGGGCACCGGGGAGCTGTTTTTT.

This clonotype was observed many times. The gene calls are TRBV20-1 and TRBJ2-2; the match to TRBD1 covers 7 bases. The germline CDR1 and CDR2 sequences are DFQATT and SNEGSKA (reference sequence). J gave up 3 bases and V 1 base, and 5 bases lay outside the gene matches. The CDR3 runs to 15 residues. The CDR3 loop is CSARARTGHTGELFF. CDR3 DNA sequence: TGCAGTGCTAGAGCGCGGACAGGTCACACCGGGGAGCTGTTTTTT.

The V and J genes are TRBV7-9 and TRBJ2-7; 8 nucleotides agree with TRBD1. The CDR3 runs 13 residues. After removal of 6 bases from V and 5 bases from J, the junction contained 6 bases not matched to a gene. From germline, CDR1 is SEHNR and CDR2 FQNEAQ (reference sequence). Here the CDR3 DNA reads TGTGCCAGCAGAGTACAGGGGGTCGACGAGCAGTACTTC. Amino acid sequence: CASRVQGVDEQYF.

This clonotype was detected a few times. The chain combines TRBV28 with TRBJ1-5; D may be TRBD1 (5 bases). V gave up 3 bases and J gave up 4 bases, with 13 bases separating them. Germline V CDR1 and CDR2: MDHEN, SYDVKM. The CDR3 is 15 amino acids. The CDR3 DNA sequence: TGTGCCAGCAGTTTTAGAGGGGCGTCGAATCAGCCCCAGCATTTT. It specifies CASSFRGASNQPQHF.

This clonotype has a handful of counts. The chain combines TRBV10-1 with TRBJ2-5; D is perhaps TRBD2 (5 bases). This CDR3 is 14 amino acids long. Deletions cut 0 bases from V and 1 base from J, with 6 bases between. The germline gives CDR1 WNHNN, CDR2 SYGVQD (reference sequence). CDR3 in amino acids: CASSESGIQETQYF. DNA for the CDR3: TGCGCCAGCAGTGAGTCCGGGATCCAAGAGACCCAGTACTTC.

V is TRBV2 and J is TRBJ2-3; D is uncertain. Trimming took off 8 bases at V and 4 bases at J, with 10 bases between the two ends. Germline loops: CDR1 SNHLY, CDR2 FYNNEI. This CDR3 is built from 12 residues. CDR3 in amino acids: CASEAPPDTQYF. The CDR3 region has the DNA TGTGCCAGCGAAGCCCCGCCAGATACGCAGTATTTT.

This clonotype was observed a handful of times. The chain is built from TRBV7-6 and TRBJ1-3; no reliable D call. The CDR3 loop spans 16 amino acids. Germline lookup yields CDR1 SGHVS and CDR2 FNYEAQ. Deletions cut 4 bases from V and 0 bases from J, with 13 bases between. The CDR3 region is CASSSEGGSSGNTIYF. Here the CDR3 DNA reads TGTGCCAGCAGCTCAGAAGGTGGCAGCTCTGGAAACACCATATATTTT.

This clonotype came up a few times. This chain connects TRBV14 to TRBJ2-3; TRBD1 is a possible D gene (6 bases). The CDR3 is made up of 17 amino acids. Deletions cut 0 bases from V and 2 bases from J, with 15 bases between. The germline gives CDR1 SGHDN, CDR2 FVKESK. Here the CDR3 DNA reads TGTGCCAGCAGCCAAGATCGAGGGGGTGATTTCACAGATACGCAGTATTTT. Its translation: CASSQDRGGDFTDTQYF.

This clonotype was counted a few times. The rearrangement joins TRBV24-1 to TRBJ2-5; 8 bases map to TRBD1. Germline CDR1 KGHDR, CDR2 SFDVKD. V trimming: 4 bases; J trimming: 5 bases; junction bases outside the gene matches: 11. CDR3 size: 16 residues. The CDR3 is CATSDRAGGDLETQYF. The CDR3 DNA sequence: TGTGCCACCAGTGACCGGGCAGGGGGCGACCTGGAGACCCAGTACTTC.

The chain employs TRBV11-3 and TRBJ2-7; TRBD1 agrees at 9 bases. Germline trimming cut 4 bases from V and 6 bases from J; bases unmatched to any gene: 7. This CDR3 has 14 residues. Looked up from germline, CDR1 is SGHNT and CDR2 is YENEEA. The chain's CDR3 is CASSSDRDRVEQYF. CDR3 nucleotide sequence: TGTGCCAGCAGCTCTGATCGGGACAGGGTCGAGCAGTACTTC.

The sample holds many counts of this clonotype. V usage is TRBV11-2 and J usage is TRBJ2-7, with no clear D. Looked up from germline, CDR1 is SGHAT and CDR2 is FQNNGV. The V and J ends lost 3 bases and 1 base respectively, with 10 bases between them. The CDR3 extends over 14 amino acids. Here the CDR3 DNA reads TGTGCCAGCAGCTTTTATCCAGCTTCCTACGAGCAGTACTTC. Residues: CASSFYPASYEQYF.

The rearrangement joins TRBV24-1 to TRBJ2-1; a possible D gene is TRBD1 (5 bases). CDR3 length: 16 amino acids. CDR1 and CDR2 from the germline V gene are KGHDR and SFDVKD. Trimming took off 0 bases at V and 5 bases at J, with 13 bases between the two ends. CDR3 loop: CATSDLQGAGNNEQFF. CDR3 nucleotide sequence: TGTGCCACCAGTGATTTGCAAGGGGCTGGGAACAATGAGCAGTTCTTC.

V is TRBV5-1 and J is TRBJ2-1; weak D call: TRBD2 (7 bases). V was shortened by 0 bases and J by 5 bases, with 12 bases between the two germline ends. The CDR3 is made up of 15 amino acids. Per the germline V gene, CDR1 is SGHRS and CDR2 is YFSETQ. The DNA of the CDR3 is TGCGCCAGCAGCTTGGAGGGAGGGGGAAACAATGAGCAGTTCTTC. This encodes CASSLEGGGNNEQFF.

In this sample, this clonotype turned up a few times. V gene TRBV12-3 or TRBV12-4 combines with J gene TRBJ2-7; 11 bases match TRBD2. This CDR3 has 15 residues. V gave up 5 bases and J gave up 2 bases; unmatched junction bases: 5. As DNA, the CDR3 is TGTGCCAGCAGTGATCATAGCGGGAGGGCCTACGAGCAGTACTTC. This codes for CASSDHSGRAYEQYF.

At least ten counts were recorded for this clonotype. V usage is TRBV7-6 and J usage is TRBJ2-7, with 8 bases identical to TRBD1. After removal of 5 bases from V and 0 bases from J, the junction contained 9 bases not matched to a gene. CDR1 and CDR2 (germline): SGHVS, FNYEAQ. This CDR3 is built from 16 residues. The CDR3 protein is CASSPMTGDFSYEQYF. CDR3 nucleotide sequence: TGTGCCAGCAGCCCTATGACAGGGGACTTCTCCTACGAGCAGTACTTC.

The table lists this clonotype with a few counts. The V gene is TRBV20-1, the J gene TRBJ2-3, with 7 bases matching TRBD1. J gave up 2 bases and V 3 bases, and 11 bases lay outside the gene matches. The germline gives CDR1 DFQATT, CDR2 SNEGSKA (reference sequence). This CDR3 is built from 16 residues. The CDR3 DNA reads TGCAGTGCTAGCCTGCAGGGGGAGAGTTTCACAGATACGCAGTATTTT. Translation: CSASLQGESFTDTQYF.

This clonotype was seen ten or more times. This chain joins TRBV7-8 and TRBJ1-1, with TRBD1 identical over 9 bases. With V trimmed by 5 bases and J by 1 base, 5 bases remained unmatched. The CDR3 covers 15 residues. Germline CDR1 is SGHVS and CDR2 is FQNEAQ. CDR3 nucleotides: TGTGCCAGCAGCCCCGGACAGGGGTGGAACACTGAAGCTTTCTTT. Protein product: CASSPGQGWNTEAFF.

The chain links TRBV19 to TRBJ2-5; possible D gene TRBD1, 6 bases. V was cut by 7 bases and J by 4 bases, with 19 bases left in between. The CDR3 covers 15 residues. Germline V gene sequence: CDR1 LNHDA, CDR2 SQIVND (reference sequence). The CDR3 is CASIVPDGGRETQYF. Written as DNA, the CDR3 is TGTGCCAGTATTGTTCCAGATGGGGGCCGAGAGACCCAGTACTTC.

This clonotype was seen repeatedly, ten times or more. The chain links TRBV30 to TRBJ1-2; a weak D match, TRBD1 (5 bases). V lost 2 bases, J lost 3 bases, and 10 bases lay in between. The CDR3 runs to 13 residues. Germline V gene sequence: CDR1 GTSNPN, CDR2 SVGIG (reference sequence). CDR3 nucleotides: TGTGCCTGGAGTCCCACCAGGGACTATGGCTACACCTTC. Encoded protein: CAWSPTRDYGYTF.

The CDR3 is CASSMGNRQETQYF. The CDR3 DNA reads as TGTGCCAGTAGTATGGGAAACCGCCAAGAGACCCAGTACTTC. The chain has TRBV19 and TRBJ2-5; D gene uncertain. V was trimmed by 3 bases and J by 1 base, leaving 9 bases between them. There are 14 residues in the CDR3. Germline values: CDR1 LNHDA, CDR2 SQIVND (reference sequence).

This clonotype was recorded a few times. The genes are TRBV2 and TRBJ1-2, with D maybe TRBD1 (6 bases). The CDR3 consists of 12 residues. Between the trimmed V and J ends, which lost 2 bases and 8 bases, there was a span of 9 bases. Germline CDR1 SNHLY, CDR2 FYNNEI. CDR3 residues: CASSEPQGGYTF. For the CDR3, the DNA is TGTGCCAGCAGTGAACCGCAGGGGGGCTACACCTTC.

This clonotype was seen only a few times. The CDR3 loop is CASLGTDSYEQYF. In DNA, the CDR3 is TGTGCCAGCCTCGGGACAGACTCCTACGAGCAGTACTTC. The chain combines TRBV27 with TRBJ2-7; TRBD1 aligns across 7 bases. The junction had 4 bases not matched to a gene; V was cut back by 8 bases and J by 0 bases. This CDR3 has 13 amino acids. CDR1 is MNHEY and CDR2 is SMNVEV in the germline V gene (reference sequence).

This sequence joins TRBV7-2 and TRBJ1-2; 7 bases map to TRBD1. The CDR3 has 17 residues. Germline values: CDR1 SGHTA, CDR2 FQGNSA. The V segment lost 5 bases and the J segment 4 bases; nucleotides outside the gene matches: 16. The CDR3 bases are TGTGCCAGCAGCGGGTACGAAGTGGGACAGCTTGTCTATGGCTACACCTTC. Translation: CASSGYEVGQLVYGYTF.

The rearrangement links TRBV6-1 to TRBJ2-6; the D gene is possibly TRBD2 (5 bases). The CDR3 consists of 16 residues. With 8 bases removed from V and 0 bases from J, the gap between germline ends came to 14 bases. Per the germline V gene, CDR1 is MNHNS and CDR2 is SASEGT. In DNA form, the CDR3 reads TGTGCCAGCCGTCCCAGAGGGTCCTCTGGGGCCAACGTCCTGACTTTC. It is translated as CASRPRGSSGANVLTF.